Sequencing of this T cell receptor (beta chain) was carried out in a study of blood T cell repertoires in COVID-19 (dated by TCRdb to 2018 to 2020). For the wider study: Collaborator samples came from the United States, Italy and Spain and covered acute and convalescent phases of COVID-19. The repertoires were released in a freely available public database intended as a resource for research on the immune response to SARS-CoV-2. Deeply sampled blood TCRbeta repertoires from subjects exposed to, actively infected with, or recovered from COVID-19 were included in the dataset. A de-identified subject ID, COVID-19 status, age in years and sex were almost always included in the sample metadata. Samples were obtained from the ongoing ImmuneRACE study (first 160 participants) and from 1,254 subjects provided by 6 global collaborators. Where HLA class I and class II types were available, the types were taken from metadata supplied by the sample provider, not from assay-based typing. The prospective study material was composed of cDNA or gDNA derived from T cells, B-cell-depleted T cells, or PBMCs. Broader findings and caveats from the paper: The quantity of clinical and demographic metadata differed by source and by participant and was supplied without curation.

Trimming removed 5 bases from V and 0 bases from J, leaving 14 bases between the germline ends. CDR1 and CDR2, looked up from the germline V gene, are SGHAT and FQNNGV. Inclusive of the bounding cysteine and phenylalanine, the CDR3 is 15 residues long. Just the 45-base CDR3 DNA is kept, in frame starting at base 1. Collaborating institutions collected whole blood in K2EDTA tubes following their own protocols. For TCRbeta analysis, collaborator samples were shipped as frozen whole blood, as isolated PBMCs, or as DNA extracted from either sample type. TCRbeta CDR3 regions were amplified from genomic DNA by means of the immunoSEQ Assay, a bias-controlled multiplex PCR. Turning to the authors' computational methods: The number of nucleated cells in each sample was estimated from the amplification of reference gene primers within the assay. Sequence reads were collapsed and filtered to measure the absolute abundance of every unique TCRbeta CDR3 rearrangement. Productive Simpson clonality was computed per sample as the square root of Simpson's diversity index over productive rearrangements. TCRdb obtained this table from immuneACCESS and retained in-frame rearrangements with V and J assigned. These tables miss some clones; where compared with another copy, unresolved V genes account for less than half of the shortfall, and the remainder is unexplained. The V and J calls and clone size come from that table; D and trimming were worked out from the DNA. Within this sample are approximately 210,000 clones, with around 88% of them counted one time only. The ten biggest clones cover approximately 2.9% of the sample.

As regards this clone: Its antigen target is currently unknown. The sample holds no much larger clone one base away, and base qualities are not on file.

The rearranged chain carries TRBV11-2 and TRBJ2-7; TRBD1 is possibly the D segment (5 matching bases). The sequenced sample consisted of peripheral blood. The source is a man aged 45-65 years with active or convalescent COVID-19. The nucleotide sequence reads TGTGCCAGCAGCCCCCAATACGACAGCTCCTACGAGCAGTACTTC. This codes for CASSPQYDSSYEQYF.